This TCR beta chain was identified during a study of blood T cells in healthy people across ages. This CDR3 region has 16 residues. Trimming shortened V by 2 bases and J by 6 bases, and 18 bases separated the two germline ends. CDR1 is MNHEY, CDR2 SVGAGI, per germline. A second about 7 to 11 cycle PCR used barcoded and J-beta primers. One entry per CDR3 protein, called by TCRdb with MiXCR from the 5' RACE reads. Found here are over 1,500,000 distinct CDR3 sequences, 49% of them singletons; the top ten hold about 2.1%. Caucasian individuals from Russia who were healthy and aged roughly 6 to 95 acted as donors.

The sample comprised blood. The TCR was taken from a woman aged 40 to 50 in good health. The rearrangement joins TRBV6-5 to TRBJ2-3; no clear D gene. CDR3 protein: CASSYRSPRVGDTQYF. CDR3 nucleotides: TGTGCCAGCAGTTACCGATCCCCACGAGTTGGGGATACGCAGTATTTT.